The subject of this entry is one TCR beta chain. This clonotype was seen more than once but under ten times. The antigen it binds to is not known. Base qualities were left out, and no much larger clone turns up one base away. This sample's time point label indicates: patch test 2, 6 weeks after DPC sensitization. What this sample's treatment or condition label stands for: therapeutic diphenylcyclopropenone sensitization with weekly scalp DPC. Blood at each patch-test visit was drawn before the patch test was applied. Patients were eligible if aged 18 to 70, diagnosed with alopecia and judged suitable for DPC therapy, and pregnant patients were excluded. Total RNA was extracted from unfractionated whole blood that had been collected in Tempus Blood RNA tubes. This specimen belongs to a study of human T cells and chemical hapten exposure (dated by TCRdb to the early 2020s). About the full investigation: For sensitization, 2% DPC in acetone was applied to a 2 cm by 2 cm area of upper inner arm skin. Throughout the study period of around 25 weeks, patients also received therapeutic DPC doses to the scalp every week. Patch testing was performed on the upper back with Finn chambers containing 0.01% DPC, and the patch tests were scored after 6 days according to International Contact Dermatitis Research Group standards. The patient cohort, mostly female, included alopecia areata with under or over 50% scalp involvement, alopecia totalis and alopecia universalis. Libraries were pooled for sequencing, and per-sample TCR yields varied mainly because of small differences in library volumes within the pool. This study followed changes in the peripheral blood TCR repertoire in vivo during primary and secondary sensitization of alopecia patients to the hapten diphenylcyclopropenone (DPC). Blood was sampled from patients pre-sensitization (week 0) and at 2, 6 and about 24 weeks after DPC sensitization. For TCR sequencing, blood came from 25 to 35 alopecia patients at anywhere from one to four time points (pre-sensitization, 2, 6 and 24 weeks). What the work shows at the level of the full study, not this receptor alone: Expanded TCRs formed significantly more large CDR3 similarity clusters than pre-sensitization or healthy control sets, consistent with antigen-driven responses. Repeated subsampling changed both the strength of the expansion versus patch-test correlation and the threshold at which that correlation became significant. Patch test score correlated positively with the number of PT1 expanded TCRs, reaching significance at thresholds 8, 16 and 32 but not at 4. The number of TCRs above 1 in 1000 frequency did not change with DPC sensitization; there was no evidence of global repertoire structure alterations. Alopecia, a presumed autoimmune disease, was present in all patients, so the immune response of the patients might differ from that of healthy individuals.

V and J are trimmed by 10 bases and 2 bases, and the gene matches miss 8 bases of the junction. The CDR3 runs 13 residues from the cysteine to the phenylalanine. Left in the record is the CDR3 DNA by itself, 39 bases read in frame from the first base. As encoded in the germline V gene, CDR1 is MNHEY while CDR2 is SVGEGT. Receptors were amplified or captured by RACE. These reads were obtained on a NextSeq 500. During library preparation, unique molecular identifiers were attached to individual cDNA molecules so that TCRs could be counted quantitatively and reproducibly. Each blood RNA sample was used to sequence both TCR alpha and TCR beta chains. The study's own analysis went as follows. Samples had a median of roughly 98,000 TCRs, with a range from roughly 23,224 to 750,000. The Decombinator software suite was used to annotate the V, J and CDR3 of the TCR reads. To make PS versus PT1 abundance plots, every sample was subsampled to the same number of TCRs (28,000). Expanded TCRs were defined as absent before sensitization and observed at least eight times at the 2-week time point. TCRdb cleaned the public reads at Q25 with fastp, built clones with MiXCR and kept in-frame beta chains. Entries that share a CDR3 protein sequence are merged under the most common genes and DNA. TCRdb, rather than the study authors, made the V and J calls. Recorded for this sample are 73,000 or so distinct CDR3 sequences; 7.5% to 9.5% of them occurred a single time. The ten largest clones take up roughly 3.8% of the sample.

The receptor's source is a woman aged 45 to 65 with alopecia areata. Some clones in this sample may be carry-over from other donors' samples. Sample: whole blood, taken in connection with sensitization to the hapten diphenylcyclopropenone (DPC). This chain is built from TRBV6-2 or TRBV6-3 and TRBJ2-7, and 7 junctional nucleotides match TRBD1. The CDR3: CATERTGAYEQYF. The nucleotides are TGTGCCACGGAAAGGACAGGAGCCTACGAGCAGTACTTC.